Sequencing of this T cell receptor beta chain was carried out in a study of shared clonotypes between healthy human individuals. The study's findings and limits: Rarefaction curves obtained for sorted subsets showed sequencing incomplete despite large depth. Between a handful of donors, naive CD4 clonotypes were shared at a level of approximately 5%.

Germline V CDR1 and CDR2: KGHSH, LQKENI. V lost 1 base and J 1 base, leaving 17 bases between the germline ends. This CDR3 region has 18 residues. With regard to this clone: Its matching antigen is unknown.

Libraries were prepared by immunoSEQ multiplex PCR; TCRdb keeps only in-frame clonotypes and omits some of them. Of about 2.3 million clones listed, just under 95% are singletons. The receptor was derived from a man aged 18 to 30 in good health. Some clones in this sample may be carry-over from other donors' samples. The J gene is TRBJ2-1, the V gene TRBV18; weak D call: TRBD1 (5 bases). Sequencing input: naive CD4+ T cells from PBMCs. Subset noted: CD45RA+ positively selected. CDR3 region: CASSPRSRGPESYNEQFF. The CDR3 coding sequence is TGTGCCAGCTCACCACGATCAAGGGGTCCAGAGTCCTACAATGAGCAGTTCTTC.